The clone carrying this T cell receptor gamma chain was counted a few times. Its specificity is not known. The ends lost 2 bases at V and 6 bases at J; junction bases unmatched: 3. CDR1 EGSTGY and CDR2 YDSYTSSV come from the germline V gene. The CDR3 is 13 residues long. The sample is drawn from a study of Vδ1+ human thymocytes. Overall study results and limits: Thymic TRG and TRD repertoires appeared highly polyclonal. Around 18% of thymic delta-chain sequences were Vdelta2, with few Vdelta3, unlike blood Vdelta1+ controls.

RNA was extracted from the cells and then reverse transcribed. The CDR3 regions were amplified by multiplex PCR from V-gene primers to a constant-region primer. TCRdb processed the multiplex PCR reads again with the CATT caller. The repertoire holds tens of thousands of gamma-chain clones, with roughly 13% as singletons. Material: Vdelta1+ gamma-delta thymocytes from the thymus. Subset of the sample: FACS-sorted CD3+ TCRalphabeta- TCRVdelta1+ TCRVdelta2- thymocytes. The clonotype originates from a child less than two years old who had congenital heart surgery. The chain links TRGV4 to TRGJP1. CDR3 loop: CATWDVAGWFKIF. The CDR3 bases are TGTGCCACCTGGGATGTAGCTGGTTGGTTCAAGATATTT.